This record covers a single T cell receptor (beta chain). Its antigen is not known. This record belongs to a study of shared clonotypes between healthy human individuals. General study findings and limits: Depth of sequencing was expected to influence donor clonotype sharing.

The table came from immunoSEQ multiplex PCR; TCRdb's copy has only in-frame clones and leaves some out. The repertoire holds roughly 2.4 million clones, nearly 97% seen once, with less than 0.15% in the top ten. With 3 bases removed from V and 0 bases from J, the gap between germline ends came to 15 bases. Germline CDR1 and CDR2: SGDLS and YYNGEE. The CDR3 covers 17 residues. The TCR sequence derives from a man younger than 35 in good health. The sample was naive CD4+ T cells sorted from blood. Documented subset: CD45RA+ positively selected. This chain uses TRBV9 with TRBJ2-2; possibly TRBD1 for D (6 bases). The CDR3 reads CASSDSDSRANTGELFF. The CDR3, as DNA: TGTGCCAGCAGCGACTCGGACAGTCGGGCGAACACCGGGGAGCTGTTTTTT.